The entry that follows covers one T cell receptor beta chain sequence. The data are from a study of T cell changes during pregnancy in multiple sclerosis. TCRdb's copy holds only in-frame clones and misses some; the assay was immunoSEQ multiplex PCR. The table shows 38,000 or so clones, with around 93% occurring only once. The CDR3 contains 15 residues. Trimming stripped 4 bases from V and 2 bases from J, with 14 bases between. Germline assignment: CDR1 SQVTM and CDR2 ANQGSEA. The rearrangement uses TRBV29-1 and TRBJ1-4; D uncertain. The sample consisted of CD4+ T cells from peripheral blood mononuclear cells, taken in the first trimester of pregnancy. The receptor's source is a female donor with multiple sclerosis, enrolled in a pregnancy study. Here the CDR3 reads CSVVKGSGTNEKLFF. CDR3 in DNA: TGCAGCGTTGTGAAGGGAAGCGGGACTAATGAAAAACTGTTTTTT.